This entry lists 32 T cell receptor beta chains sequenced from one sample in a study of T cells expressing NK-cell markers. Using the 5' RACE reads, TCRdb records one entry per CDR3 protein without DNA. Reported are fewer than 400,000 distinct CDR3 sequences; the ten largest clones contain 5.2%. Material: blood T cells: a sorted CD56 or NKG2C T cell subset, CD4+ or CD8+ T cells, or bulk PBMC T cells (not recorded which). Receptors originate from a man aged 18-75 years in good health.

This rearrangement joins TRBV6-1 to TRBJ2-3; TCRdb proposes TRBD1, but this gene call is untestable without DNA. The CDR3 is 16 residues long. Germline V gives CDR1 MNHNS, CDR2 SASEGT. This chain's CDR3 is CASSLGGTLSTDTQYF.

The chain carries TRBV7-9 and TRBJ2-7; TCRdb lists TRBD1, though no DNA is available to test this call. CDR3 length: 15 amino acids. Germline V gives CDR1 SEHNR, CDR2 FQNEAQ (reference sequence). This CDR3 reads CASSGTGTESYEQYF.

This chain joins TRBV11-2 and TRBJ2-7. Germline V gene data show CDR1 as SGHAT and CDR2 as FQNNGV. The CDR3 sequence is 14 residues long. CDR3 sequence reads: CASSLDSSVGKQYF.

V gene TRBV20-1 combines with J gene TRBJ2-3; as DNA is missing, the TRBD1 call by TCRdb cannot be tested. The CDR3 runs to 12 residues. The germline gives CDR1 DFQATT, CDR2 SNEGSKA (reference sequence). The CDR3 sequence: CSGGGDTDTQYF.

The V call is TRBV20-1, the J call TRBJ1-1; with no DNA, the TCRdb D assignment of TRBD1 cannot be verified. Germline V lookup: CDR1 DFQATT, CDR2 SNEGSKA (reference sequence). CDR3 length: 12 residues. CDR3 protein: CSASEQGRVAFF.

The V and J genes are TRBV7-9 and TRBJ2-1. The germline V gene has CDR1 SEHNR and CDR2 FQNEAQ (reference sequence). CDR3 length: 17 amino acids. The CDR3 is CASSLFSRSRSYNEQFF.

The rearrangement uses TRBV5-1 and TRBJ2-2; TCRdb names TRBD1, which stays unverified in the absence of DNA. CDR3 length: 15 residues. Germline V gene data show CDR1 as SGHRS and CDR2 as YFSETQ. CDR3: CASRATGSRTGELFF.

This chain connects TRBV2 to TRBJ2-5; TCRdb's D call, TRBD1, is unchecked because there is no DNA. From germline, CDR1 is SNHLY and CDR2 FYNNEI. CDR3 length: 12 amino acids. The CDR3 sequence is CASSRGTETQYF.

The chain joins TRBV20-1 to TRBJ1-2; lacking DNA, the TRBD1 call made by TCRdb goes unchecked. The CDR3 loop spans 14 amino acids. Germline lookup yields CDR1 DFQATT and CDR2 SNEGSKA (reference sequence). Here the CDR3 reads CSAKDRSLNYGYTF.

V is TRBV12-3 or TRBV12-4 and J is TRBJ2-2; as DNA is missing, the TRBD2 call by TCRdb cannot be tested. The CDR3 is 16 residues long. CDR3 in amino acids: CASSPTSGGSTGELFF.

This chain joins TRBV5-1 and TRBJ1-2; TCRdb gives TRBD1 as the D gene, but with no DNA this cannot be confirmed. Germline V lookup: CDR1 SGHRS, CDR2 YFSETQ. The CDR3 totals 17 residues. This CDR3 reads CASSLGPGTGGPDGYTF.

The V gene is TRBV3-1, the J gene TRBJ2-2. The CDR3 covers 17 residues. Germline V gives CDR1 LGHDT, CDR2 YNNKEL (reference sequence). CDR3: CATSPVVSYVSTGELFF. The full variable domain, completed using reference TRBV3-1 and TRBJ2-2, is DTAVSQTPKYLVTQMGNDKSIKCEQNLGHDTMYWYKQDSKKFLKIMFSYNNKELIINETVPNRFSPKSPDKAHLNLHINSLELGDSAVYFCATSPVVSYVSTGELFFGEGSRLTVL.

The chain combines TRBV20-1 with TRBJ1-1; TCRdb's D call, TRBD1, is unchecked because there is no DNA. The germline V gene has CDR1 DFQATT and CDR2 SNEGSKA (reference sequence). This CDR3 region has 16 residues. CDR3 amino acids: CSARDPRAGRNTEAFF.

This chain links TRBV9 with TRBJ2-7; the TCRdb call, TRBD1, lacks DNA for checking. The CDR3 covers 14 residues. Germline V lookup: CDR1 SGDLS, CDR2 YYNGEE. The CDR3 sequence is CASSVSGGASEQYF.

The chain employs TRBV5-1 and TRBJ1-3. Germline CDR1 is SGHRS and CDR2 is YFSETQ. This CDR3 spans 15 amino acids. This chain's CDR3 is CASSLDTYSGNTIYF.

CDR3 protein: CASSQVTGPPYEQYF. J is TRBJ2-7 and V is TRBV4-2; TCRdb proposes TRBD1, but this gene call is untestable without DNA. The CDR3 sequence is 15 residues long. Germline CDR1 LGHNA, CDR2 YNFKEQ.

The J gene is TRBJ2-7, the V gene TRBV10-3; absent DNA, TCRdb's TRBD1 call cannot be checked. CDR3 length equals 13 residues. Germline-derived CDR1 and CDR2 are ENHRY and SYGVKD. The CDR3 reads CAILQGPLYEQYF.

V usage is TRBV7-9 and J usage is TRBJ2-3; TCRdb's D call, TRBD1, is unchecked because there is no DNA. The CDR3 length is 14 residues. The V gene's germline CDR1 is SEHNR and CDR2 FQNEAQ (reference sequence). The CDR3 is CASVDRGGTDTQYF.

The CDR3 loop reads CASRVGGGSHSYEQYF. The chain has TRBV5-1 and TRBJ2-7. The CDR3 consists of 16 residues. Germline CDR1 reads SGHRS; CDR2 reads YFSETQ. The full variable domain, completed using reference TRBV5-1 and TRBJ2-7, is KAGVTQTPRYLIKTRGQQVTLSCSPISGHRSVSWYQQTPGQGLQFLFEYFSETQRNKGNFPGRFSGRQFSNSRSEMNVSTLELGDSALYLCASRVGGGSHSYEQYFGPGTRLTVT.

The chain uses TRBV7-3 and TRBJ2-5; TCRdb calls TRBD2, which cannot be checked without DNA. Per the germline V gene, CDR1 is SGHTA and CDR2 is FQGTGA. The CDR3 covers 14 residues. The CDR3: CASSRGGGVETQYF.

This chain uses TRBV15 with TRBJ2-7; TCRdb's D call of TRBD2 is untestable without DNA. Germline V gene sequence: CDR1 LNHNV, CDR2 YYDKDF (reference sequence). The CDR3 extends over 17 amino acids. The CDR3 sequence: CATSRTRKWDSSYEQYF.

This sequence joins TRBV20-1 and TRBJ1-2; TCRdb's D gene call, TRBD1, goes unchecked for lack of DNA. The germline V gene has CDR1 DFQATT and CDR2 SNEGSKA (reference sequence). This CDR3 has 16 amino acids. The CDR3 sequence: CSASSTGGRKNYGYTF.

The gene calls are TRBV2 and TRBJ2-5. CDR3 length: 11 amino acids. The germline CDR1 and CDR2 sequences are SNHLY and FYNNEI. The CDR3 loop reads CASSKEETQYF. Complete variable domain (other parts from reference TRBV2 and TRBJ2-5): EPEVTQTPSHQVTQMGQEVILRCVPISNHLYFYWYRQILGQKVEFLVSFYNNEISEKSEIFDDQFSVERPDGSNFTLKIRSTKLEDSAMYFCASSKEETQYFGPGTRLLVL.

The chain joins TRBV5-6 to TRBJ2-5; TCRdb reports TRBD1, a call that lacks DNA to check it against. This CDR3 contains 12 residues. Germline values: CDR1 SGHDT, CDR2 YYEEEE. The chain's CDR3 is CASSLLSETQYF.

The chain carries TRBV9 and TRBJ2-5; there is no DNA to check the TCRdb D call of TRBD1. Germline CDR1 reads SGDLS; CDR2 reads YYNGEE. This CDR3 spans 15 amino acids. The CDR3 loop reads CASSVGGGREETQYF.

The chain has TRBV9 and TRBJ2-1; TCRdb names TRBD1, which stays unverified in the absence of DNA. The CDR3 totals 15 residues. CDR1 and CDR2 (germline): SGDLS, YYNGEE. The CDR3 protein is CASSSRGGVQGEQFF.

The CDR3 spells CASSISSGLTDTQYF. The gene calls are TRBV19 and TRBJ2-3; TCRdb designates TRBD2, a call that cannot be tested without DNA. Germline lookup yields CDR1 LNHDA and CDR2 SQIVND (reference sequence). There are 15 residues in the CDR3.

The J gene is TRBJ2-1, the V gene TRBV5-1; the D gene TCRdb calls, TRBD2, cannot be checked with no DNA. Germline V gene data show CDR1 as SGHRS and CDR2 as YFSETQ. The CDR3 consists of 17 residues. The CDR3 reads CASSPGLAGIIYNEQFF.

This sequence joins TRBV7-9 and TRBJ2-1; TCRdb names TRBD2, which stays unverified in the absence of DNA. Per the germline V gene, CDR1 is SEHNR and CDR2 is FQNEAQ (reference sequence). The CDR3 runs 17 residues. The CDR3 here is CASSPTRAGSMYGEQFF.

The chain couples TRBV3-1 to TRBJ1-5. The CDR3 runs 14 residues. Germline loops: CDR1 LGHDT, CDR2 YNNKEL (reference sequence). Here the CDR3 reads CASSQLVSGQPQHF.

The chain employs TRBV12-3 or TRBV12-4 and TRBJ1-6; TCRdb designates TRBD1, a call that cannot be tested without DNA. The CDR3 sequence is 13 residues long. CDR3: CASRGPPSSPLHF.

The chain couples TRBV7-9 to TRBJ1-6; TCRdb gives TRBD1 as the D gene, but with no DNA this cannot be confirmed. This CDR3 has 17 residues. In germline, CDR1 is SEHNR, CDR2 FQNEAQ (reference sequence). This CDR3 reads CASSLRLLGQTHSPLHF.